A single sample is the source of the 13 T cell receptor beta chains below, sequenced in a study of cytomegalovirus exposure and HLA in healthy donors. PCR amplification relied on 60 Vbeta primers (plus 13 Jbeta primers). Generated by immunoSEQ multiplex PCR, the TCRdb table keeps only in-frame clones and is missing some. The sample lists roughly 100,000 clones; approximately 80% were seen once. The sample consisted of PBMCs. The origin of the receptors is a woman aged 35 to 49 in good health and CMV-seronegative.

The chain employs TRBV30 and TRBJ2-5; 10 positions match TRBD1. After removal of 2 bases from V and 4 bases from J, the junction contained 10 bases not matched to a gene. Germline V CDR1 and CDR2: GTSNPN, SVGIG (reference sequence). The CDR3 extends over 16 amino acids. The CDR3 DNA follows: TGTGCCTGGAGTCCTGGGACAGGGGTTAGAGGAGAGACCCAGTACTTC. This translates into CAWSPGTGVRGETQYF.

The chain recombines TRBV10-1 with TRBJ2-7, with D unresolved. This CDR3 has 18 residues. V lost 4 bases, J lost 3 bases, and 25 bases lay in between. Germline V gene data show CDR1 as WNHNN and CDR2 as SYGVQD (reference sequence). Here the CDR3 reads CASSGCAGNPRSYYEQYF. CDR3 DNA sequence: TGCGCCAGCAGTGGGTGTGCAGGTAACCCCCGCTCCTACTACGAGCAGTACTTC.

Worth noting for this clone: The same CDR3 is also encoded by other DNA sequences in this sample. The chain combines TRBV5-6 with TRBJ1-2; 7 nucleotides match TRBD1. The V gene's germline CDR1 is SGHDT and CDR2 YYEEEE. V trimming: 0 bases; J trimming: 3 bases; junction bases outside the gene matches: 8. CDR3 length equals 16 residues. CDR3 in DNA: TGTGCCAGCAGCTTGGTGGGGGACAGAGGGTACTATGGCTACACCTTC. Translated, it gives CASSLVGDRGYYGYTF. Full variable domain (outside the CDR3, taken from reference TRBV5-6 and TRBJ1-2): DAGVTQSPTHLIKTRGQQVTLRCSPKSGHDTVSWYQQALGQGPQFIFQYYEEEERQRGNFPDRFSGHQFPNYSSELNVNALLLGDSALYLCASSLVGDRGYYGYTFGSGTRLTVV.

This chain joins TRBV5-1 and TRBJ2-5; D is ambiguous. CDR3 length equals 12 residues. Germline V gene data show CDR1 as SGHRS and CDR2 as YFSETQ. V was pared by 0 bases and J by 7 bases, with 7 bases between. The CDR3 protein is CASSLELGTQYF. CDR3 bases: TGCGCCAGCAGCTTGGAACTCGGGACCCAGTACTTC. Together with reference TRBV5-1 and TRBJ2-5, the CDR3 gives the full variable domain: KAGVTQTPRYLIKTRGQQVTLSCSPISGHRSVSWYQQTPGQGLQFLFEYFSETQRNKGNFPGRFSGRQFSNSRSEMNVSTLELGDSALYLCASSLELGTQYFGPGTRLLVL.

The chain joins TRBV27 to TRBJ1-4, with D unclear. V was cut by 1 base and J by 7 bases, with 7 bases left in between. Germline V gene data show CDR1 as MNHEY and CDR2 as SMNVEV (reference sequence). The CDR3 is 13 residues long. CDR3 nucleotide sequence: TGTGCCAGCAGTTTATGGTATAGTGAAAAACTGTTTTTT. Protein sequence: CASSLWYSEKLFF.

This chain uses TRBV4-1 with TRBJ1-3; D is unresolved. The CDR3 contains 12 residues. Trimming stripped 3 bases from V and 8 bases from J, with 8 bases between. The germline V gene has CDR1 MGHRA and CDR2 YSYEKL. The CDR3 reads CASSHLTDTIYF. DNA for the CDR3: TGCGCCAGCAGCCACCTTACGGACACCATATATTTT.

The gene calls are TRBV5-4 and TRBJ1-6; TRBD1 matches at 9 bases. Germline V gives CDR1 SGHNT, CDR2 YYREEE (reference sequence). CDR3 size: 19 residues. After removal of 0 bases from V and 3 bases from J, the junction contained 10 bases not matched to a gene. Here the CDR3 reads CASSLVGQGEGIYNSPLHF. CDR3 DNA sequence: TGTGCCAGCAGCTTGGTGGGACAGGGAGAGGGTATCTATAATTCACCCCTCCACTTT.

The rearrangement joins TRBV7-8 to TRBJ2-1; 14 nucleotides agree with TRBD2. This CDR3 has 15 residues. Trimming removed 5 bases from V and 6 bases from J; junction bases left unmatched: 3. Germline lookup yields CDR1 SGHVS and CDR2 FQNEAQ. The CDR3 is CASSPGLAGVNEQFF. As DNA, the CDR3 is TGTGCCAGCAGCCCGGGACTAGCGGGAGTCAATGAGCAGTTCTTC.

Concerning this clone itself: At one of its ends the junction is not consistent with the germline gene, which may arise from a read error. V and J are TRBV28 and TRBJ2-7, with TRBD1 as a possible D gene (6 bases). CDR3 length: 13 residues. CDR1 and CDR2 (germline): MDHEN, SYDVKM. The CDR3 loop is CASSSPPEDSSVF. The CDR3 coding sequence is TGTGCCAGCAGTTCCCCCCCCGAGGACAGCTCGGTCTTC. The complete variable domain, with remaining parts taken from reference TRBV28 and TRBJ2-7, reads DVKVTQSSRYLVKRTGEKVFLECVQDMDHENMFWYRQDPGLGLRLIYFSYDVKMKEKGDIPEGYSVSREKKERFSLILESASTNQTSMYLCASSSPPEDSSVFGPGTRLTVT.

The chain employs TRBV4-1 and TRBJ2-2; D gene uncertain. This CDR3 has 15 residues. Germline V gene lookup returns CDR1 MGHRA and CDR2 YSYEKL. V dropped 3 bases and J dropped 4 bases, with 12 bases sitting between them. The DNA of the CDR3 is TGCGCCAGCAGCCATCAGCCACGAGGCACCGGGGAGCTGTTTTTT. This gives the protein CASSHQPRGTGELFF.

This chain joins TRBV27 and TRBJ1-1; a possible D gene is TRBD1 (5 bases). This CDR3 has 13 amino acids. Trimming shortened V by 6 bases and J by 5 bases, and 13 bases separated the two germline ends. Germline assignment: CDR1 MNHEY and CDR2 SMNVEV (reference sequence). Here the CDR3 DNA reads TGTGCCAGCAGCCCACAGGAATGGACTGAAGCTTTCTTT. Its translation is CASSPQEWTEAFF.

The CDR3 reads CASAQARGSSYEQYF. As DNA, the CDR3 is TGCGCCAGCGCCCAAGCAAGGGGCAGCTCCTACGAGCAGTACTTC. V usage is TRBV4-1 and J usage is TRBJ2-5, with a weak D call TRBD1 (5 bases). The DNA end favors TRBJ2-7, so the J call may be wrong. Germline-derived CDR1 and CDR2 are MGHRA and YSYEKL. The CDR3 covers 15 residues.

The CDR3, as DNA: TGCGCCAGCAGCCAAGCCCGGGGGAGGCAGAACATTCAGTACTTC. Amino acid sequence: CASSQARGRQNIQYF. The V and J genes are TRBV4-3 and TRBJ2-4; D perhaps matches TRBD2 (6 bases). V lost 1 base to trimming and J lost 7 bases, with 14 bases between them. The CDR3 has 15 residues. CDR1 is LGHNA and CDR2 is YSLEER in the germline V gene.